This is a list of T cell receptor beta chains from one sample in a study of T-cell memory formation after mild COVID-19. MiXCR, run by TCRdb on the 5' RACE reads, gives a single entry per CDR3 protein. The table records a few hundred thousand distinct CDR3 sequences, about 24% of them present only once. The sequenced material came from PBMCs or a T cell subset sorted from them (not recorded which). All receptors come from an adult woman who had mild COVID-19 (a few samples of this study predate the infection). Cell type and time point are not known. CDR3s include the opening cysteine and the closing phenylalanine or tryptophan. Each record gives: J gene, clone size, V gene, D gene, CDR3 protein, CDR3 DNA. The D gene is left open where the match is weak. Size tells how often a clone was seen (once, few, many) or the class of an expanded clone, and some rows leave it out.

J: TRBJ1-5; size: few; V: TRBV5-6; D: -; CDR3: CASSLLYSNQPQHF; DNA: TGTGCCAGCAGCTTACTGTATAGCAATCAGCCCCAGCATTTT
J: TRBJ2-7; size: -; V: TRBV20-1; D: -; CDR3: CSARERGDYEQYF; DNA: TGCAGTGCTAGAGAGCGTGGCGACTACGAGCAGTACTTC
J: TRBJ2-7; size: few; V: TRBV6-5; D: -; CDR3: CASGGRQGPYEQYF; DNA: TGTGCCAGCGGCGGGAGACAGGGGCCCTACGAGCAGTACTTC
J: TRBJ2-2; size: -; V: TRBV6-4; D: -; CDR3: CASSDRPGNTGELFF; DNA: TGTGCCAGCAGTGACCGGCCAGGGAACACCGGGGAGCTGTTTTTT
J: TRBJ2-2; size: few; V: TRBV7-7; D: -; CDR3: CASSPRITGELFF; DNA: TGTGCCAGCAGTCCTAGGATCACCGGGGAGCTGTTTTTT
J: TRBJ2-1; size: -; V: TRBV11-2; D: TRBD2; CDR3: CASSFGAGDNEQFF; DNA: TGTGCCAGCAGCTTCGGAGCGGGAGACAATGAGCAGTTCTTC
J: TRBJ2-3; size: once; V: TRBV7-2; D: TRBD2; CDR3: CASSSPPGLAGGPRTDTQYF; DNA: TGTGCCAGCAGCTCACCACCGGGACTAGCGGGGGGGCCGAGGACAGATACGCAGTATTTT
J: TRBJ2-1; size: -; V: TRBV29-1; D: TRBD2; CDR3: CSVEGRKGLAGYNEQFF; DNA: TGCAGCGTTGAAGGTCGGAAGGGACTAGCGGGCTACAATGAGCAGTTCTTC
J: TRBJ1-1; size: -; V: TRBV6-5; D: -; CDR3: CASSYGAGRPQVMNTEAFF; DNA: TGTGCCAGCAGTTACGGTGCAGGGCGACCACAGGTGATGAACACTGAAGCTTTCTTT
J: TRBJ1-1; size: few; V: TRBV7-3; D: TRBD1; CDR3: CASSTGGGGINTEAFF; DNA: TGTGCCAGCAGCACAGGGGGCGGGGGCATCAACACTGAAGCTTTCTTT
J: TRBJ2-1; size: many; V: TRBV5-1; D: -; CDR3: CASSLGRGNEQFF; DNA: TGCGCCAGCAGCTTAGGCCGGGGCAATGAGCAGTTCTTC
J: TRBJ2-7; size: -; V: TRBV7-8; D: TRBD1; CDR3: CASSYAHGTANYEQYF; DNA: TGTGCCAGCAGCTACGCCCATGGGACAGCAAACTACGAGCAGTACTTC
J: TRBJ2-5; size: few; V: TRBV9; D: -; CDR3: CASSVAIGRDETQYF; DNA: TGTGCCAGCAGCGTAGCGATCGGCAGGGACGAGACCCAGTACTTC
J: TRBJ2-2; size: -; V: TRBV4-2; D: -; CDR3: CASSQDLLEELFF; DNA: TGTGCCAGCAGCCAAGATTTACTGGAGGAGCTGTTTTTT
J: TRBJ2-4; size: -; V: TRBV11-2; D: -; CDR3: CASSISRGANIQYF; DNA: TGTGCCAGCAGCATTAGCCGGGGTGCGAACATTCAGTACTTC
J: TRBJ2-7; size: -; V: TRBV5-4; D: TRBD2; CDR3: CASSRGGLFGEQYF; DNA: TGTGCCAGCAGCCGGGGGGGGCTTTTCGGGGAGCAGTACTTC
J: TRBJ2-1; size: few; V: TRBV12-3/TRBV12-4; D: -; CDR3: CASSTGPGSGEQFF; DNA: TGTGCCAGCAGTACCGGTCCAGGGAGCGGTGAGCAGTTCTTC
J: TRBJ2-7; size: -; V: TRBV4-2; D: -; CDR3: CASSQEGVYEQYF; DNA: TGTGCCAGCAGCCAAGAGGGCGTCTACGAGCAGTACTTC
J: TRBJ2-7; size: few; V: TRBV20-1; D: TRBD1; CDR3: CSAVDRGSYEQYF; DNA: TGCAGTGCTGTGGACAGGGGCTCCTACGAGCAGTACTTC
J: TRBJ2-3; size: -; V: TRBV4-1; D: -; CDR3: CASSRIQGSTDTQYF; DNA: TGCGCCAGCAGCCGTATACAGGGAAGCACAGATACGCAGTATTTT
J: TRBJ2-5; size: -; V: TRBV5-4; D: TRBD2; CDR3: CASSLGLAGVHEETQYF; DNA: TGTGCCAGCAGCTTGGGGTTAGCGGGAGTTCATGAAGAGACCCAGTACTTC
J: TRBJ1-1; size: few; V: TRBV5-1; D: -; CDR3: CASSSSGDTEAFF; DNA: TGCGCCAGCAGCTCGTCTGGGGACACTGAAGCTTTCTTT
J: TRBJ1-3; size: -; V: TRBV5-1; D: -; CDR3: CASSLEGGNTIYF; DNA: TGCGCCAGCAGCTTGGAAGGTGGAAACACCATATATTTT
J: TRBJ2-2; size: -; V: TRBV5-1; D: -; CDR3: CASNLGGANTGELFF; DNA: TGCGCCAGCAACCTGGGGGGCGCGAACACCGGGGAGCTGTTTTTT
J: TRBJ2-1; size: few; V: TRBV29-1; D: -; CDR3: CSVTPGLQVYYNEQFF; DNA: TGCAGCGTCACGCCGGGCCTCCAAGTTTACTACAATGAGCAGTTCTTC
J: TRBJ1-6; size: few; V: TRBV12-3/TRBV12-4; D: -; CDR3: CASKELLGSPLHF; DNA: TGTGCCAGCAAGGAGTTGTTGGGATCACCCCTCCACTTT
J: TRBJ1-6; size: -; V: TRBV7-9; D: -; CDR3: CASSLASRGNSPLHF; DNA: TGTGCCAGCAGCTTAGCGAGCAGGGGAAATTCACCCCTCCACTTT
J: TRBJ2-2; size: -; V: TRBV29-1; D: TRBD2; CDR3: CSVLFLAGAELFF; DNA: TGCAGCGTGCTCTTCCTAGCGGGCGCCGAGCTGTTTTTT
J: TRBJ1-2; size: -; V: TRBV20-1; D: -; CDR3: CSASAKVVGDGYTF; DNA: TGCAGTGCTAGTGCCAAGGTTGTGGGCGATGGCTACACCTTC
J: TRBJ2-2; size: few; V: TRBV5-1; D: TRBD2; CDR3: CASSRLAGEVEKTGELFF; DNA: TGCGCCAGCAGCCGACTAGCGGGGGAGGTCGAAAAAACCGGGGAGCTGTTTTTT
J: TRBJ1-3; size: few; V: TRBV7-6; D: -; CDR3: CASSQETVRLSGNTIYF; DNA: TGTGCCAGCAGCCAAGAGACAGTTAGACTCTCTGGAAACACCATATATTTT
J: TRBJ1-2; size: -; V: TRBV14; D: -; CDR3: CASSQGIGAFMFGYTF; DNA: TGTGCCAGCAGCCAAGGGATCGGGGCTTTTATGTTTGGCTACACCTTC
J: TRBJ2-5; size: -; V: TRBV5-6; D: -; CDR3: CASTPGHSQETQYF; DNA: TGTGCCAGCACTCCGGGGCATTCGCAAGAGACCCAGTACTTC
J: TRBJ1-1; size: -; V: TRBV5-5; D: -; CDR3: CASSFHAGDAPQAFF; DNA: TGTGCCAGCAGCTTTCATGCCGGTGACGCCCCACAAGCTTTCTTT
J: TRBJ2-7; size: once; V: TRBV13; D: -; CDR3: CASSYPWTVYEQYF; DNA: TGTGCCAGCAGCTACCCTTGGACAGTCTACGAGCAGTACTTC
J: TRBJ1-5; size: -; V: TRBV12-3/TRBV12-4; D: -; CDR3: CAITNGTRNQPQHF; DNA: TGTGCCATTACCAACGGGACAAGAAATCAGCCCCAGCATTTT
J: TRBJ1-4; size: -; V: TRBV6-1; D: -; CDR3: CASRLQGNEKLFF; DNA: TGTGCCAGCAGATTGCAGGGGAATGAAAAACTGTTTTTT
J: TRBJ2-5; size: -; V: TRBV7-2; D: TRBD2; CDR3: CASSLWGGRETQYF; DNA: TGTGCCAGCAGCTTATGGGGGGGTCGTGAGACCCAGTACTTC
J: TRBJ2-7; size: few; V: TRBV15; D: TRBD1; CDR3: CATSRTQGAQGEQYF; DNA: TGTGCCACCAGCAGAACTCAGGGGGCGCAGGGCGAGCAGTACTTC
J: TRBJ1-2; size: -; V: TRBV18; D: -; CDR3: CASSPDSSTPYTF; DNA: TGTGCCAGCTCACCGGACAGCAGTACTCCATACACCTTC
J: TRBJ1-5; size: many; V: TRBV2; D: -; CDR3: CASSAGAGARDQPQHF; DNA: TGTGCCAGCAGCGCAGGGGCAGGGGCTAGGGATCAGCCCCAGCATTTT
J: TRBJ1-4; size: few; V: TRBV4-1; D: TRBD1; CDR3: CASSQAQVPRDSLNEKLFF; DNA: TGCGCCAGCAGCCAAGCGCAAGTCCCCCGGGACAGCCTTAATGAAAAACTGTTTTTT
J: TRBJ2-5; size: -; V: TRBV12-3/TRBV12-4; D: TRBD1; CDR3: CASSPTGQGPRTQYF; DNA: TGTGCCAGCAGTCCGACGGGACAGGGACCGAGGACCCAGTACTTC
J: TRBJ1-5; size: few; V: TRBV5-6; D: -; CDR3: CASSLRVGQPQHF; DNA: TGTGCCAGCAGCTTGAGGGTCGGACAGCCCCAGCATTTT
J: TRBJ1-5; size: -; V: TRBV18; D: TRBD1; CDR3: CASSSIPGQGNQPQHF; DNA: TGTGCCAGCTCAAGTATACCGGGACAGGGCAATCAGCCCCAGCATTTT
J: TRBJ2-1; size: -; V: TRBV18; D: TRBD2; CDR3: CASSPLAGGPENEQFF; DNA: TGTGCCAGCTCACCACTAGCGGGAGGGCCGGAAAATGAGCAGTTCTTC
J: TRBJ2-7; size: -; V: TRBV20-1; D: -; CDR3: CSAPRTDTYEQYF; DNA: TGCAGTGCCCCCAGGACAGACACCTACGAGCAGTACTTC
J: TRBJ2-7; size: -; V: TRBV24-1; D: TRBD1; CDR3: CATSDFKQGTYEQYF; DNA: TGTGCCACCAGTGATTTCAAACAGGGGACCTACGAGCAGTACTTC
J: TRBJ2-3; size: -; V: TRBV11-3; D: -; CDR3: CASSRLVTQYF; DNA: TGTGCCAGCAGCCGACTTGTAACGCAGTATTTT
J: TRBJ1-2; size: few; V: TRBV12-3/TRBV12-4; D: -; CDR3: CASNDQYLHGYTF; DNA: TGTGCCAGCAATGACCAGTATCTTCATGGCTACACCTTC
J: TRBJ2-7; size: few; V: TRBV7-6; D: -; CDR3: CASSPPGLLEQYF; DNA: TGTGCCAGCAGCCCTCCGGGACTCCTGGAGCAGTACTTC
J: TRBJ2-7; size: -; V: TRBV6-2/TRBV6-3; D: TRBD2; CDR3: CASSYSGLAGDYEQYF; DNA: TGTGCCAGCAGTTACTCAGGACTAGCCGGGGATTACGAGCAGTACTTC
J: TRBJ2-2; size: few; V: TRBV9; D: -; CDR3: CASSVGGGYTGELFF; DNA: TGTGCCAGCAGCGTAGGGGGCGGTTACACCGGGGAGCTGTTTTTT
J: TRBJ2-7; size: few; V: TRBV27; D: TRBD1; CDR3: CASSLGNRGVKQYF; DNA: TGTGCCAGCAGTTTAGGTAACAGGGGAGTGAAGCAGTACTTC
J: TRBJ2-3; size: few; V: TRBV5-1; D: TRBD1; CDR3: CASSRDRPTDTQYF; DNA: TGCGCCAGCAGTCGGGACAGGCCCACAGATACGCAGTATTTT
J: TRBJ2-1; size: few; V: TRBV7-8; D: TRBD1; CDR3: CASSLRHLQGARYNEQFF; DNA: TGTGCCAGCAGCTTACGTCACTTACAGGGGGCGCGGTACAATGAGCAGTTCTTC
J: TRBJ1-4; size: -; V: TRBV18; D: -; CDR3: CASSPAAGPVNEKLFF; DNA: TGTGCCAGCTCACCAGCAGCAGGGCCCGTCAATGAAAAACTGTTTTTT
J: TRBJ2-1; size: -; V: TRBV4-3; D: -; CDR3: CASAIGLYNEQFF; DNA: TGCGCCAGTGCGATTGGGCTCTACAATGAGCAGTTCTTC
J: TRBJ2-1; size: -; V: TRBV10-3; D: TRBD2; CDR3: CAISESAGDSYNEQFF; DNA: TGTGCCATCTCCGAGAGCGCGGGGGACTCCTACAATGAGCAGTTCTTC
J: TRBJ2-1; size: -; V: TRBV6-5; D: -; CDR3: CASGYPEQFF; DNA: TGTGCCAGCGGGTATCCTGAGCAGTTCTTC